This is a list of T cell receptor beta chains from one sample in a study of tumor-infiltrating lymphocytes in primary liver carcinoma. TCRdb used MiXCR to reprocess the multiplex PCR reads, holding one entry per CDR3 protein. The sample shows tens of thousands of distinct CDR3 sequences, roughly 69% of them seen only once. The sample was liver tumor tissue from sampling region 4. These receptors all stem from a man between 35 and 55 years old with primary liver carcinoma and hepatitis B virus infection. Each CDR3 is given with its conserved first and last residue. Fields, in order: clone size, D gene, V gene, J gene, CDR3 protein, CDR3 DNA. D genes are given only for firm matches. Size is omitted from some rows. Given values are once, few, many or a class for expanded clones.

>-|-|TRBV6-2/TRBV6-3|TRBJ2-7
CASSPGQNSNYERYF
TGTGCCAGCAGTCCCGGACAGAACTCCAACTACGAGCGGTACTTC
>once|-|TRBV7-8|TRBJ2-1
CASSPRRSKGKNNEQFF
TGTGCGAGCAGCCCCAGGAGGTCGAAAGGGAAGAACAATGAGCAGTTCTTC
>-|-|TRBV11-2|TRBJ1-1
CASSPLPDTMKTEAFF
TGTGCCAGCAGCCCTTTACCGGACACCATGAAGACTGAAGCTTTCTTT
>-|-|TRBV4-1|TRBJ2-7
CASSQLTLVGSTYEQYF
TGCGCCAGCAGCCAACTAACACTAGTGGGGAGTACCTATGAGCAGTACTTC
>-|TRBD2|TRBV11-2|TRBJ2-1
CASSSRPSGRGGGFF
TGTGCCAGCAGCTCACGCCCCAGCGGGAGGGGAGGCGGGTTCTTC
>-|-|TRBV5-4|TRBJ2-2
CVSSVKQGNTGELLF
TGTGTCAGCAGTGTAAAGCAGGGGAACACCGGGGAGCTGCTTTTT
>-|TRBD2|TRBV30|TRBJ2-1
CAWTHSGRGQGEQLF
TGTGCCTGGACTCATAGCGGGAGGGGTCAGGGTGAGCAGTTATTC
>-|-|TRBV11-2|TRBJ2-3
CASSFSLAAERDTQYF
TGTGCCAGTAGCTTCAGTTTAGCGGCGGAAAGAGATACGCAGTATTTT
>few|TRBD1|TRBV11-2|TRBJ2-7
CASSLAYPGTGGDYEQYF
TGTGCCAGCAGCTTAGCCTATCCCGGGACAGGGGGCGATTACGAGCAGTACTTC
>-|-|TRBV21-1|TRBJ1-1
CACSKGEARGTFF
TGTGCCTGCAGCAAAGGGGAGGCCCGAGGGACTTTCTTT
>medium-sized|TRBD2|TRBV11-2|TRBJ2-5
CASSGGVDQETQYF
TGTGCCAGCAGTGGGGGGGTGGACCAAGAGACCCAGTACTTC
>-|-|TRBV11-2|TRBJ2-5
CASSPAGRDQEIQYF
TGCGCCAGCAGCCCGGCCGGAAGGGACCAAGAGATCCAGTACTTC
>-|TRBD1|TRBV29-1|TRBJ2-1
CSALRGTGNNGQFF
TGCAGCGCTCTGAGGGGGACAGGGAACAATGGGCAGTTTTTC
>-|-|TRBV7-8|TRBJ2-3
CASSIGTLTSTDTQYF
TGTGCCAGCAGTATCGGAACATTAACTAGCACAGATACGCAGTATTTT
>-|TRBD2|TRBV7-8|TRBJ2-1
CASSSGLAEAVQFF
TGTGCCAGCAGCTCCGGACTAGCGGAAGCGGTGCAGTTCTTC
>many|-|TRBV5-1|TRBJ1-1
CASSLGGAAGTEAFF
TGCGCCAGCAGCTTGGGTGGGGCCGCGGGCACTGAAGCTTTCTTT
>-|-|TRBV4-2|TRBJ2-7
CASSPDIYEKYF
TGTGCCAGCAGCCCGGACATCTACGAGAAGTACTTC
>-|-|TRBV11-2|TRBJ2-5
CASNLGGSGPGETQYF
TGTGCCAGCAACTTAGGGGGTAGTGGCCCGGGGGAGACCCAGTACTTC
>-|-|TRBV4-1|TRBJ2-2
CASSQVAAGTIGELFF
TGCGCCAGTAGCCAAGTCGCGGCAGGGACCATCGGGGAGCTGTTTTTT
>few|-|TRBV24-1|TRBJ2-2
CATSDRRSGTGELFF
TGTGCCACCAGTGATAGAAGGTCGGGGACCGGGGAGCTGTTTTTT
>-|-|TRBV29-1|TRBJ2-3
CSAEGNAGTDTQYF
TGCAGCGCTGAAGGTAACGCTGGCACAGATACGCAGTATTTT
>-|-|TRBV7-3|TRBJ2-2
CTSSLMEGSGGELFF
TGTACCAGCAGCTTAATGGAGGGGAGCGGCGGGGAGCTGTTTTTT
>-|TRBD2|TRBV11-1|TRBJ2-3
CASLGTSTQTDTQYF
TGTGCCAGCCTCGGGACTAGCACACAAACAGATACGCAGTATTTT
>-|-|TRBV7-8|TRBJ1-1
CASSLLVRIREAEAFF
TGTGCCAGCAGCTTACTCGTGAGGATAAGGGAAGCTGAAGCGTTCTTT
>many|-|TRBV4-1|TRBJ2-3
CASSQESPSGGTQYF
TGCGCCAGCAGCCAAGAATCTCCGTCCGGTGGTACGCAGTATTTT
>-|-|TRBV6-1|TRBJ1-5
CANCDYQVPNQPQHF
TGTGCCAACTGTGATTATCAGGTACCGAATCAGCCCCAGCATTTT
>-|-|TRBV6-5|TRBJ1-3
CTSSFGASSGNTIYF
TGTACCAGCAGCTTCGGGGCCAGCTCTGGAAACACCATATATTTT
>-|-|TRBV6-5|TRBJ2-2
CVSSYWASTRELFF
TGTGTCAGCAGTTACTGGGCATCCACCAGGGAGCTGTTTTTT
>-|-|TRBV12-3/TRBV12-4|TRBJ2-7
CASSSSWTGVREQYF
TGTGCCAGCAGTTCATCCTGGACGGGGGTTCGGGAGCAGTACTTC
>-|TRBD2|TRBV29-1|TRBJ2-7
CGVLRGDEQYF
TGCGGCGTTCTACGGGGGGACGAGCAGTACTTC
>-|TRBD2|TRBV2|TRBJ2-1
CASTSDSGRSYEQFF
TGTGCCAGCACGTCAGATAGCGGGAGAAGCTATGAGCAGTTCTTC
>-|-|TRBV6-1|TRBJ1-1
CASSEKSYFNTEAFF
TGTGCCAGCAGTGAGAAGTCGTACTTTAACACTGAAGCTTTCTTT
>many|-|TRBV4-1|TRBJ2-7
CASSQDRAGIYEQYF
TGCGCCAGCAGCCAAGACAGGGCGGGAATCTACGAGCAGTACTTC
>-|-|TRBV29-1|TRBJ1-2
CSVREQGRASGYTF
TGCAGCGTCAGAGAACAGGGTCGTGCCTCTGGCTACACCTTC
>-|TRBD1|TRBV29-1|TRBJ2-1
CSVEDSQGETQFF
TGCAGCGTGGAGGACAGCCAGGGGGAGACACAGTTCTTC
>many|-|TRBV4-1|TRBJ2-3
CASSHPPQGSPAYGTQYF
TGCGCCAGCAGCCATCCCCCCCAAGGTTCCCCGGCCTACGGTACGCAGTATTTT
>-|TRBD1|TRBV7-9|TRBJ2-2
CASGNIPGQGSDTGGLFF
TGTGCCAGCGGCAATATCCCGGGACAGGGTTCGGACACCGGGGGGCTGTTTTTT
>-|-|TRBV10-3|TRBJ1-3
CAISDGGSGNTIYF
TGTGCCATCAGTGACGGGGGCTCTGGGAACACCATATATTTT
>-|-|TRBV6-2/TRBV6-3|TRBJ1-1
CASSYWESTEAFF
TGTGCCAGCAGTTACTGGGAGAGCACTGAAGCTTTCTTT
>-|-|TRBV19|TRBJ1-1
CASSMTVGGTEAFF
TGTGCCAGTAGTATGACTGTCGGGGGCACTGAAGCTTTCTTT
>-|-|TRBV28|TRBJ2-7
CASSTAGNYEQYF
TGTGCCAGCAGTACCGCGGGAAACTACGAGCAGTACTTC
>-|TRBD2|TRBV11-2|TRBJ2-7
CASSFRLALLEVEQYF
TGTGCCAGCAGCTTCAGACTAGCCCTTCTGGAGGTGGAGCAGTACTTC
>few|-|TRBV21-1|TRBJ2-7
CASSKGAIPKSYEQYF
TGTGCCAGCAGCAAAGGCGCCATTCCCAAGTCCTACGAGCAGTACTTC
>-|TRBD2|TRBV7-9|TRBJ2-1
CASSPGRAGVWDEQLF
TGTGCTAGCAGCCCGGGCAGGGCGGGAGTCTGGGATGAGCAGTTGTTC
>medium-sized|TRBD1|TRBV11-2|TRBJ2-7
CASSFRGTGVLVGEQYF
TGTGCCAGCAGCTTTCGTGGGACAGGGGTTTTAGTGGGCGAGCAGTACTTC
>-|-|TRBV11-2|TRBJ2-7
CASGLTEGAYVQYF
TGTGCCAGCGGCTTAACCGAAGGAGCCTACGTGCAGTACTTC
>once|-|TRBV6-1|TRBJ1-6
CVSRGPTGGRSHNSPLHF
TGTGTCAGCAGGGGTCCGACGGGAGGTCGCTCCCATAATTCACCCCTCCACTTT
>once|-|TRBV10-3|TRBJ2-5
CAISMAEQETQYF
TGTGCCATCAGTATGGCAGAACAAGAGACCCAGTACTTC
>-|-|TRBV6-6|TRBJ1-1
CASSHSNATTEAFF
TGTGCCAGCAGTCACTCGAATGCGACCACTGAAGCTTTCTTT
>-|-|TRBV19|TRBJ1-2
CASIRTGVGKDGCTF
TGTGCCAGTATCCGGACTGGGGTGGGCAAGGATGGCTGCACCTTC
>-|-|TRBV6-1|TRBJ2-7
CASSESVFYEQYF
TGTGCCAGCAGTGAGAGTGTTTTCTACGAGCAGTACTTC
>many|-|TRBV12-3/TRBV12-4|TRBJ2-7
CASSRMGGEQYF
TGTGCCAGCAGTCGGATGGGTGGGGAGCAGTACTTC
>once|-|TRBV11-2|TRBJ2-5
CGRSRDTAHQETQYF
TGTGGCAGATCCCGGGACACGGCCCACCAAGAGACCCAGTACTTC
>-|TRBD2|TRBV7-9|TRBJ2-5
CASSSPASGSTKTQCF
TGTGCCAGCAGCTCACCAGCTAGCGGGAGTACGAAGACCCAGTGCTTC